The sequence of this T cell receptor (beta chain) was determined in a study of blood T cell repertoires in COVID-19. This clone was seen a handful of times. The ends were cut back, 5 bases at V and 5 bases at J, with 16 bases in the middle. CDR3 length equals 14 residues. Germline V gene data show CDR1 as SGHRS and CDR2 as YFSETQ. In the authors' methods: Amplification from reference gene primers served as the basis for estimated nucleated cell counts. The repertoire was sequenced with immunoSEQ multiplex PCR; TCRdb's copy has only in-frame clones and lacks some. The DNA was the basis for D and trimming; V, J and clone size are from that table. The sample yields a few hundred thousand clones, approximately 83% seen once.

The clonotype comes from an older woman with acute or convalescent COVID-19. The sample consisted of peripheral blood. The chain recombines TRBV5-1 with TRBJ2-5, with D perhaps matching TRBD2 (7 bases). The CDR3 spells CASREGGAQETQYF. DNA for the CDR3: TGCGCCAGCAGGGAGGGGGGGGCGCAGGAGACCCAGTACTTC.